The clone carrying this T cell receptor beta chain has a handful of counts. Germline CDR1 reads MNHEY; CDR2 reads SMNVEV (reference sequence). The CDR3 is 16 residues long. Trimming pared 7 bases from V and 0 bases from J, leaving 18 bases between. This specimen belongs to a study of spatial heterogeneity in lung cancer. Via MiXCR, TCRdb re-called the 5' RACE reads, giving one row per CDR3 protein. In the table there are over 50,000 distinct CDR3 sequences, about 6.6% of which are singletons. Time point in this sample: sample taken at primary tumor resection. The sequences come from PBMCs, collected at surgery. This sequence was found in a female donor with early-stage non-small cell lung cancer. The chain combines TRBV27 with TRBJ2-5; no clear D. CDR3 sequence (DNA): TGTGCCAGCACCCTCAATCTTGGACGGGACCAAGAGACCCAGTACTTC. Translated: CASTLNLGRDQETQYF.